This entry lists 20 T cell receptor beta chains sequenced from one sample in a study of cytomegalovirus exposure and HLA in healthy donors. The PCR contained 60 Vbeta and 13 Jbeta primers. Produced via immunoSEQ multiplex PCR; TCRdb's table is partial and in-frame only. The table has a few hundred thousand clones, 70% to 90% seen once. The sequencing input was PBMCs. These receptors were obtained from a man younger than 40 in good health and CMV-seronegative.

CDR3 region: CASSQGGGGSYGYTF. CDR3 DNA: TGTGCCAGCAGCCAAGGAGGGGGCGGAAGCTATGGCTACACCTTC. The J gene is TRBJ1-2, the V gene TRBV4-2, with 7 nucleotides matching TRBD1. Germline CDR1 reads LGHNA; CDR2 reads YNFKEQ. The J segment lost 4 bases and the V segment lost 1 base, leaving 6 bases of the junction unmatched. There are 15 residues in the CDR3.

This chain uses TRBV4-3 with TRBJ1-2, with D unclear. This CDR3 has 15 amino acids. The V end lost 0 bases, the J end lost 6 bases, and 14 bases lay between the germline ends. Germline-derived CDR1 and CDR2 are LGHNA and YSLEER. The DNA of the CDR3 is TGCGCCAGCAGCCAAGATCCGGGAGGATTGGATGGCTACACCTTC. It yields the protein CASSQDPGGLDGYTF.

V gene TRBV29-1 combines with J gene TRBJ1-2; TRBD1 is a possible D gene (6 bases). This CDR3 contains 13 residues. The V end lost 4 bases, the J end lost 6 bases, and 15 bases lay between the germline ends. Germline V gives CDR1 SQVTM, CDR2 ANQGSEA. CDR3 DNA sequence: TGCAGCGTTGGGGACGCAGGGGTCCATGGCTACACCTTC. It is translated as CSVGDAGVHGYTF.

This chain links TRBV7-2 with TRBJ1-1, with D perhaps TRBD1 (5 bases). This CDR3 spans 13 amino acids. Germline V gene data show CDR1 as SGHTA and CDR2 as FQGNSA. Trimming took 6 bases from V and 7 from J, leaving 15 bases between them. DNA for the CDR3: TGTGCCAGCAGAAGAACAGGTCTTAATGAAGCTTTCTTT. This gives the protein CASRRTGLNEAFF.

Remarks on this clone: At one of its ends the junction is not consistent with the germline gene, which may arise from a read error. V is TRBV4-1 and J is TRBJ1-1; possibly TRBD1 for D (6 bases). Germline CDR1 reads MGHRA; CDR2 reads YSYEKL. This CDR3 is 12 amino acids long. The CDR3 nucleotides read TGCGCCAGCAGCCACCACTCCGGGACACCGTTGTTT. Translating gives CASSHHSGTPLF.

The chain joins TRBV19 to TRBJ1-1, with D unresolved. The CDR3 totals 11 residues. The germline gives CDR1 LNHDA, CDR2 SQIVND (reference sequence). Trimming removed 2 bases at V and 8 bases at J, with 6 bases between. The CDR3 region has the DNA TGTGCCAGTAGTATAACAGTCGAAGCTTTCTTT. Encoded protein: CASSITVEAFF.

The chain recombines TRBV6-5 with TRBJ1-1, with 9 bases aligning to TRBD1. CDR1 is MNHEY, CDR2 SVGAGI, per germline. This CDR3 is built from 14 residues. Trimming removed 7 bases from V and 2 bases from J; junction bases left unmatched: 5. CDR3 sequence: CASIGTGINTEAFF. The CDR3 DNA reads TGTGCCAGCATCGGGACAGGGATAAACACTGAAGCTTTCTTT.

The chain links TRBV11-2 to TRBJ1-2; TRBD1 matches 7 bases. Germline lookup yields CDR1 SGHAT and CDR2 FQNNGV. The V gene end was trimmed by 5 bases and the J gene end by 8 bases; junction bases not matched to a gene: 8. The CDR3 has 13 residues. This CDR3 is CASSAWDREGYTF. The CDR3, as DNA: TGTGCCAGCAGCGCCTGGGACAGAGAGGGCTACACCTTC.

This chain connects TRBV13 to TRBJ1-2, with 7 bases identical to TRBD1. The CDR3 totals 15 residues. Germline loops: CDR1 PRHDT, CDR2 FYEKMQ (reference sequence). Trimming removed 6 bases from V and 2 bases from J; junction bases left unmatched: 9. CDR3 sequence: CASSKGTVVNYGYTF. CDR3 coding DNA: TGTGCCAGCAGTAAGGGGACAGTGGTGAACTATGGCTACACCTTC.

The CDR3 region has the DNA TGTGCCAGCACCTTAGATGCAGGGGGCTGGTCACCCCTCCACTTT. It specifies CASTLDAGGWSPLHF. This chain links TRBV6-6 with TRBJ1-6; 8 bases match TRBD1. The V segment lost 7 bases and the J segment 10 bases; nucleotides outside the gene matches: 12. Germline CDR1 reads MNHNY; CDR2 reads SVGAGI (reference sequence). This CDR3 comprises 15 residues.

V and J are TRBV6-1 and TRBJ1-6; no reliable D call. This CDR3 region has 12 residues. V lost 6 bases and J 8 bases, leaving 8 bases between the germline ends. The germline CDR1 and CDR2 sequences are MNHNS and SASEGT. The DNA of the CDR3 is TGTGCCAGCAGAGAGAGTTATTCACCCCTCCACTTT. This codes for CASRESYSPLHF.

This chain uses TRBV6-5 with TRBJ2-5; D gene uncertain. CDR1 is MNHEY, CDR2 SVGAGI, per germline. The CDR3 spans 14 residues. Deletions cut 2 bases from V and 2 bases from J, with 9 bases between. The CDR3 DNA is TGTGCCAGCAGTTACGGCACAGTACAAGAGACCCAGTACTTC. It yields the protein CASSYGTVQETQYF.

V and J are TRBV6-6 and TRBJ2-7, with 9 nucleotides matching TRBD1. Germline V gene lookup returns CDR1 MNHNY and CDR2 SVGAGI (reference sequence). V dropped 7 bases and J dropped 2; count of bases not matched to a gene: 6. This CDR3 contains 14 residues. The CDR3 spells CASISQGATYEQYF. CDR3 sequence (DNA): TGTGCCAGCATTTCACAGGGGGCCACCTACGAGCAGTACTTC.

The chain couples TRBV4-3 to TRBJ2-1; 7 bases are shared with TRBD1. This CDR3 region has 16 residues. Germline values: CDR1 LGHNA, CDR2 YSLEER. The junction had 12 bases not matched to a gene; V was cut back by 0 bases and J by 10 bases. CDR3 amino acids: CASSQEGTGTEEEQFF. CDR3 nucleotides: TGCGCCAGCAGCCAAGAAGGTACCGGGACAGAAGAGGAGCAGTTCTTC.

The chain recombines TRBV11-2 with TRBJ1-1; TRBD1 agrees at 8 bases. The germline CDR1 and CDR2 sequences are SGHAT and FQNNGV. J was trimmed by 1 base and V by 1 base; bases with no gene match: 8. This CDR3 is 17 amino acids long. The DNA for the CDR3 is TGTGCCAGCAGCTTAGGAAAGGTTGACAGGGGGAACACTGAAGCTTTCTTT. Translated, it gives CASSLGKVDRGNTEAFF.

The chain joins TRBV7-3 to TRBJ2-1, with a possible D match to TRBD2 (5 bases). The ends were cut back, 0 bases at V and 0 bases at J, with 12 bases in the middle. The CDR3 length is 17 residues. Germline CDR1 reads SGHTA; CDR2 reads FQGTGA. The DNA of the CDR3 is TGTGCCAGCAGCTTAACAGGGAGACTCGACTCCTACAATGAGCAGTTCTTC. Protein: CASSLTGRLDSYNEQFF.

The V gene is TRBV19, the J gene TRBJ2-5; 8 positions agree with TRBD1. Per germline, CDR1 LNHDA and CDR2 SQIVND (reference sequence). Trimming at V came to 5 bases and at J to 3 bases, leaving 5 bases not matched to a gene. This CDR3 has 14 amino acids. CDR3 sequence: CASSPRTGKETQYF. In DNA, the CDR3 is TGTGCCAGTAGTCCTCGGACAGGGAAAGAGACCCAGTACTTC. The whole variable domain, filled in from reference TRBV19 and TRBJ2-5, reads DGGITQSPKYLFRKEGQNVTLSCEQNLNHDAMYWYRQDPGQGLRLIYYSQIVNDFQKGDIAEGYSVSREKKESFPLTVTSAQKNPTAFYLCASSPRTGKETQYFGPGTRLLVL.

The rearrangement uses TRBV10-2 and TRBJ1-2, with D tentatively TRBD1 (5 bases). This CDR3 spans 16 amino acids. CDR1 and CDR2 (germline): WSHSY, SAAADI. The ends were cut back, 3 bases at V and 8 bases at J, with 22 bases in the middle. CDR3 DNA sequence: TGCGCCAGCAGTGAAACCCAGTCACACCTAGGGGAAGGCTACACCTTC. This encodes CASSETQSHLGEGYTF.

The V gene is TRBV14, the J gene TRBJ1-1, with 12 bases identical to TRBD1. Germline-derived CDR1 and CDR2 are SGHDN and FVKESK. Trimming removed 3 bases from V and 11 bases from J; junction bases left unmatched: 7. This CDR3 comprises 14 residues. CDR3 DNA sequence: TGTGCCAGCAGCCACCCGGGACAGGGGGCAAGTGCTTTCTTT. Its protein product is CASSHPGQGASAFF.

The chain uses TRBV4-2 and TRBJ2-7, with D perhaps TRBD1 (6 bases). With 0 bases removed from V and 4 bases from J, the gap between germline ends came to 13 bases. Germline CDR1 reads LGHNA; CDR2 reads YNFKEQ. This CDR3 is built from 15 residues. CDR3 region: CASSQDWDTTYEQYF. The CDR3 DNA follows: TGTGCCAGCAGCCAAGATTGGGACACTACTTACGAGCAGTACTTC.